The clone carrying this TCR beta chain is a singleton in its sample. Its antigen is currently unknown. Investigators prepared the TCR beta libraries by applying iRepertoire HTBI primers and Arm-PCR of CDR3 regions. One entry per CDR3 protein, called by TCRdb with MiXCR from the multiplex PCR reads. The data contain hundreds of thousands of distinct CDR3 sequences, less than 25% of them seen just once; the ten biggest clones take up less than 15%. The time point is: persistent/refractory GD, antithyroid drugs over 5 years with positive TRAb. Construction of the TCR library relied on RNA isolated from PBMCs. The sample originates from a study of regulatory T cells in long-lasting Graves disease. There are 11 residues in the CDR3. The V and J ends lost 6 bases and 8 bases respectively, with 7 bases between them. Study-wide points: Among the persistent patients, 2,741 public clonotypes were shared, more than the 950 to 1,000 shared among new patients. Tissue studied was limited to peripheral blood, excluding thyroid tissue. Accuracy may have been reduced by the small sample size. Persistent Graves' patients showed a TCR diversity that was lower than that of newly diagnosed ones.

The receptor was isolated from a female donor with Graves disease. This chain uses TRBV12-3 or TRBV12-4 with TRBJ1-4; D uncertain. The source material was peripheral blood mononuclear cells (PBMCs), sampled when the disease was refractory, from a patient treated with antithyroid drugs. The CDR3 spells CASSGQEKLFF. CDR3 in DNA: TGTGCCAGCAGCGGTCAGGAAAAACTGTTTTTT.